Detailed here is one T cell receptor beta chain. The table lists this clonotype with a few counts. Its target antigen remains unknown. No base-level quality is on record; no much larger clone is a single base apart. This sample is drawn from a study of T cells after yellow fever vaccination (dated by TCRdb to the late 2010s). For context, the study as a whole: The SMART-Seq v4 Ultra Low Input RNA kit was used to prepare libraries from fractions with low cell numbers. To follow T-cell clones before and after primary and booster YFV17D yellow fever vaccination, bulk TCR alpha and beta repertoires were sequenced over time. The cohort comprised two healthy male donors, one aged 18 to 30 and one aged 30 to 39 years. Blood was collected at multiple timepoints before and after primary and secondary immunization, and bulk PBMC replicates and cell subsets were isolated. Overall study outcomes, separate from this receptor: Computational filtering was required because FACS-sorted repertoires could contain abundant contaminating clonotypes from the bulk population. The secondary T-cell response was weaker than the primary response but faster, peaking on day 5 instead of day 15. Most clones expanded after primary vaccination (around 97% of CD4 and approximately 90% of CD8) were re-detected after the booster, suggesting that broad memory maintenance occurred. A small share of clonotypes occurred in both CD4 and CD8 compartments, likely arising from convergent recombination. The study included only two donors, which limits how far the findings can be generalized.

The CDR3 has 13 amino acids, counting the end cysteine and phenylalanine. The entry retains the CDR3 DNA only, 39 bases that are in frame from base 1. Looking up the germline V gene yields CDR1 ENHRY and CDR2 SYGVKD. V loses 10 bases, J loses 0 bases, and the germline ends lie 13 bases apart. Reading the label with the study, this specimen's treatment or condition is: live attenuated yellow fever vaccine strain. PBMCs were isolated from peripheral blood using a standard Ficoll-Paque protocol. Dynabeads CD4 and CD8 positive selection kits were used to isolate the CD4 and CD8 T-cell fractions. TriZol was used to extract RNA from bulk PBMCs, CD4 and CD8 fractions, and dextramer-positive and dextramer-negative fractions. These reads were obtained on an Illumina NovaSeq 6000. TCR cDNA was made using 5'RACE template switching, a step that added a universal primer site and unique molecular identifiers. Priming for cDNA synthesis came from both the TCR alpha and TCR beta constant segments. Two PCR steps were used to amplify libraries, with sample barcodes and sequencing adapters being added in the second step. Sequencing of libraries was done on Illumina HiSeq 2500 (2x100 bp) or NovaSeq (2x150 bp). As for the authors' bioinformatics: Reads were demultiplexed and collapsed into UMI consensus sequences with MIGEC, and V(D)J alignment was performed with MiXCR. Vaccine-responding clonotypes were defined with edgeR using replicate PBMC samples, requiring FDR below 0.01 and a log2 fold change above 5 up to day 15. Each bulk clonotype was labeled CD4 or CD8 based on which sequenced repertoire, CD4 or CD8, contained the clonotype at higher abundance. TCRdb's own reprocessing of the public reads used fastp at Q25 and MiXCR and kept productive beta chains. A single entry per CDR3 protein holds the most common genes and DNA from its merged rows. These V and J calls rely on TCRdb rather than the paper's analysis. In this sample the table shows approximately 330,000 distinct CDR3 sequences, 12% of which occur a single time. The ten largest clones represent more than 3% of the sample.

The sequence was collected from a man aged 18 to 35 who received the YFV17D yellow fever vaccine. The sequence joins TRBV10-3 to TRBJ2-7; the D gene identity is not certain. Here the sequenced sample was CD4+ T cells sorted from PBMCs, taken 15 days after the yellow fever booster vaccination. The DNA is TGTGCCACCCTCGGCCGCTACTCCTACGAGCAGTACTTC. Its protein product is CATLGRYSYEQYF.